This record covers a single T cell receptor (beta chain). Its target is unknown. This sample stems from a study of T cell repertoires in cytomegalovirus infection. At the level of the study: Use of recently identified HLA-C-restricted and well-studied HLA-B-restricted CMV epitopes was part of the study. Evidence of both CMV infection and a matching HLA type came from public TCR beta signatures.

Overall study findings and caveats: Adding up the frequency of public TCR beta families identified people who carried CMV plus the relevant HLA. Dominating the ex vivo response were TCR beta clonotypes that were CMV-specific and HLA-C-restricted.

The CDR3 totals 15 residues. Germline-derived CDR1 and CDR2 are SGHTA and FQGTGA. V shed 1 base and J shed 3 bases, with 12 bases lying between them. MiXCR, applied by TCRdb to the reads, yields one record per CDR3 protein. The data show roughly 310,000 distinct CDR3 sequences, around 29% seen once. This rearrangement joins TRBV7-3 to TRBJ1-1; TRBD1 might be the D (5 bases). The TCR was taken from a human donor in good health (CMV status not recorded). Some clones in this sample may be carry-over from other donors' samples. The sample in question was cultured PBMCs, obtained from culture after CMV antigen stimulation. CDR3 loop: CASSLKGEGYTEAFF. CDR3 DNA sequence: TGTGCCAGCAGCTTAAAAGGGGAGGGTTACACTGAAGCTTTCTTT.